This TCR beta chain was sequenced during a study of T cell responses to AZD1222 COVID-19 vaccine. Study findings and constraints: Clonal diversity was possibly underestimated, and the donors were mostly white British, with more females.

Sequencing was performed with immunoSEQ multiplex PCR; in TCRdb, only in-frame clones are kept and a portion is missing. The repertoire holds about 100,000 clones, with around 90% as singletons. Comments on this clone: What it binds is unknown.

The source was peripheral blood, collected on day 0 of AZD1222 vaccination. This TCR derives from an adult in good health.

The CDR3 is CASSVPGQGEETQYF. DNA of the CDR3: TGTGCCAGCAGCGTACCGGGACAGGGTGAAGAGACCCAGTACTTC. The rearrangement links TRBV5-5 to TRBJ2-5, with 9 bases that match TRBD1. In germline, CDR1 is SGHKS, CDR2 YYEKEE (reference sequence). The V and J ends lost 4 bases and 3 bases, in that order; junction bases with no gene match: 7. The CDR3 has 15 amino acids.